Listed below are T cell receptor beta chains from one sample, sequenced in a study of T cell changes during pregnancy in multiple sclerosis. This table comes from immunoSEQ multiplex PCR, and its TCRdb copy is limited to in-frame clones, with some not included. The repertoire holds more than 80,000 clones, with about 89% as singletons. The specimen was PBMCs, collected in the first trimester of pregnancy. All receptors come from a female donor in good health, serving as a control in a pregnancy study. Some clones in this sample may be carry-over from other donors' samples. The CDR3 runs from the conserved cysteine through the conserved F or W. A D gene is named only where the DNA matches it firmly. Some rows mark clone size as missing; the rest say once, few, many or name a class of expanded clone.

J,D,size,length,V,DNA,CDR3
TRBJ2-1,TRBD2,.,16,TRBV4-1,TGCGCCAGCAGCCAAGTGCCGGGGGGCTCCTACAATGAGCAGTTCTTC,CASSQVPGGSYNEQFF
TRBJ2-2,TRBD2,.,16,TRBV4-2,TGTGCCAGCAGCCAAGGACTAGCGGCAGTCACCGGGGAGCTGTTTTTT,CASSQGLAAVTGELFF
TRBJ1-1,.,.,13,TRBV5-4,TGTGCCAGCAGCTTCGGGGGGGGTACTGAAGCTTTCTTT,CASSFGGGTEAFF
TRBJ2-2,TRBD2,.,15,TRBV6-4,TGTGCCAGCAGTGAAATAGCGGGGAACACCGGGGAGCTGTTTTTT,CASSEIAGNTGELFF
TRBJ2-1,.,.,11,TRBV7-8,TGTGCCAGCAGCCCAGCGGGTGAGCAGTTCTTC,CASSPAGEQFF
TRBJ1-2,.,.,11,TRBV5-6,TGTGCCAGCAGCCTCCAGAATGGCTACACCTTC,CASSLQNGYTF
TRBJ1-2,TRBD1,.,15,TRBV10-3,TGTGCCGCATCGTTCGGACAGGGCCCTAACTATGGCTACACCTTC,CAASFGQGPNYGYTF
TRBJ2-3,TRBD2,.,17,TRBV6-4,TGTGCCAGCAGTCTACAAGCGGGGGAGCTGAACACAGATACGCAGTATTTT,CASSLQAGELNTDTQYF
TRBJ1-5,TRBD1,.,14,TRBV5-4,TGTGCCAGCAGCCCCGGACAGGACAATCAGCCCCAGCATTTT,CASSPGQDNQPQHF
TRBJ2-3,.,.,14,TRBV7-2,TGTGCCAGCAGCTTAGTTGTCGGCACAGATACGCAGTATTTT,CASSLVVGTDTQYF
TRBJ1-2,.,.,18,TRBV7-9,TGTGCCAGCAGAAGACCCGCCCTCCCGGACACTCAAATCAAAGGCTACACCTTC,CASRRPALPDTQIKGYTF
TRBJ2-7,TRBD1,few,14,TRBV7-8,TGTGCCAGCAGCTTAAGGACAGGGGGGAACGAGCAGTACTTC,CASSLRTGGNEQYF
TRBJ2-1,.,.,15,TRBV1,TGCACCAGCAGTCTGACTAGCGTGACCTACAATGAGCAGTTCTTC,CTSSLTSVTYNEQFF
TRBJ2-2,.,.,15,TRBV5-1,TGCGCCAGCAGCTTGGATCCCGGGGGAGCCGGGGAGCTGTTTTTT,CASSLDPGGAGELFF
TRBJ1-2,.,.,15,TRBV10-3,TGTGCCATCAGTGAGTTGAAAGGGGATGCCCCTGGCTACACCTTC,CAISELKGDAPGYTF
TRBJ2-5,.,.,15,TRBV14,TGTGCCAGCAGCCAAGACAGGGGAATCCAAGAGACCCAGTACTTC,CASSQDRGIQETQYF
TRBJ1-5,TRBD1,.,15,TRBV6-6,TGTGCCAGCAGGTCTCCGGGACAGATCAATCAGCCCCAGCATTTT,CASRSPGQINQPQHF
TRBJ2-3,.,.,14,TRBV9,TGTGCCAGCAGCCCCTTCCCCCGCGCAGATACGCAGTATTTT,CASSPFPRADTQYF
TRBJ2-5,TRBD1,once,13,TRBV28,TGTGCCAGCAGTTTCGACAGGGTGCGGACCCAGTACTTC,CASSFDRVRTQYF
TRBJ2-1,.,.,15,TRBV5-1,TGCGCCAGCAGCTTGGCTACAGCCCTTCAGAATGAGCAGTTCTTC,CASSLATALQNEQFF
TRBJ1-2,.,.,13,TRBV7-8,TGTGCCAGCAGCTTAGCCCCTGGGGAGGCGCACACCTTC,CASSLAPGEAHTF
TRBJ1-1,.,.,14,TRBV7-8,TGTGCCAGCAGCTTAGACGGGGGGGGCACTGAAGCTTTCTTT,CASSLDGGGTEAFF
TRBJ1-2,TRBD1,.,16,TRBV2,TGTGCCAGCAGTCACCGGGACAGCCTAACCCAGGGTGGCTACACCTTC,CASSHRDSLTQGGYTF
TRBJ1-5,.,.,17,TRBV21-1,TGTGCCAGCAGCAAATGGACAGGGGGCGACCCCAATCAGCCCCAGCATTTT,CASSKWTGGDPNQPQHF
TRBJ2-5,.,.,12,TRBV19,TGTGCCAGTAGGAGCTCTCAAGAGACCCAGTACTTC,CASRSSQETQYF
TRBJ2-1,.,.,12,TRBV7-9,TGTGCCAGCAGCATATGGAGCGATGAGCAGTTCTTC,CASSIWSDEQFF
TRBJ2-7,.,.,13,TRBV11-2,TGTGCCAGCAGCTTAACCGGGACCTACGAGCAGTACTTC,CASSLTGTYEQYF
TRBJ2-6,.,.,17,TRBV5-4,TGTGCCAGCAGCTCCGACATACACCTTAATGGGGCCAACGTCCTGACTTTC,CASSSDIHLNGANVLTF
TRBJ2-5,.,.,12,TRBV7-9,TGTGCCAGCAGCTCCGACTCGGAGACCCAGTACTTC,CASSSDSETQYF
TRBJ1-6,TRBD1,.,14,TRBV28,TGTGCCAGCAGTCTAGGGGACAGTTATTCACCCCTCCACTTT,CASSLGDSYSPLHF
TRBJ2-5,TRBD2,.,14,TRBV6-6,TGTGCCAGCCTTTTAGCGGGGACGCAAGAGACCCAGTACTTC,CASLLAGTQETQYF
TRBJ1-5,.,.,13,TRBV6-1,TGTGCCAGCAGTTTCCAAGAGGGCCAGCCCCAGCATTTT,CASSFQEGQPQHF
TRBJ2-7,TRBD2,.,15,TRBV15,TGTGCCACCAGCAGGGCGACTAGCGGGATGTACGAGCAGTACTTC,CATSRATSGMYEQYF
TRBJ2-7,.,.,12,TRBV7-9,TGTGCCAGCAACCCCAGGGATGACGAGCAGTACTTC,CASNPRDDEQYF
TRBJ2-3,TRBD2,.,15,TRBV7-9,TGTGCCAGCAGTCCTTTGCGGGAGGAAGGGGATACGCAGTATTTT,CASSPLREEGDTQYF
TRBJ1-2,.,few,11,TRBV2,TGTGCCAGCAGTGTTCGGCAGGTCTACACCTTC,CASSVRQVYTF
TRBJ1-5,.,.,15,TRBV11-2,TGTGCCAGCAGCCCTTCAGGGGCTAGCAATCAGCCCCAGCATTTT,CASSPSGASNQPQHF
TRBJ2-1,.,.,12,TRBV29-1,TGCAGCGTGAACGGCGGCTACAATGAGCAGTTCTTC,CSVNGGYNEQFF
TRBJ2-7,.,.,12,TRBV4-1,TGCGCCAGCAGCCGCTCAGGGTACGAGCAGTACTTC,CASSRSGYEQYF
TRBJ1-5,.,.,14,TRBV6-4,TGTGCCAGCAGTGACGGAGGAGGAGAGCAGCCCCAGCATTTT,CASSDGGGEQPQHF
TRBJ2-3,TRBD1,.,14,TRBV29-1,TGCAGCGTATCGGACAGGACCAGCACAGATACGCAGTATTTT,CSVSDRTSTDTQYF
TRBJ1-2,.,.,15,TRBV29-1,TGCAGCGTTGAGTGGCGAGGGTCTATCAACTATGGCTACACCTTC,CSVEWRGSINYGYTF
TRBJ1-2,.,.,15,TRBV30,TGTGCCTGGAGTGTATCGAGCAGTCGAGGCTATGGCTACACCTTC,CAWSVSSSRGYGYTF